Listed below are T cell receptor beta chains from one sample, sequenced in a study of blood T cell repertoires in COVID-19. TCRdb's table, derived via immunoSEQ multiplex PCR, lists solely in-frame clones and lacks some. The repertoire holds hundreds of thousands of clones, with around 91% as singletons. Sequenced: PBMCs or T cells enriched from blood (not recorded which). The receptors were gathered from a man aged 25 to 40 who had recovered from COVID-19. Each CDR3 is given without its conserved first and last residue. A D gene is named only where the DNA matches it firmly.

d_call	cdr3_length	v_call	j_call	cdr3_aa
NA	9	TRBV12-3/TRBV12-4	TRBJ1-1	ASSLGMRAF
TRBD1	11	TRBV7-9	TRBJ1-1	ASSTRGYTEAF
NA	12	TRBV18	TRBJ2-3	ASSPPGVADTQY
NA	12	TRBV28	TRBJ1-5	ASSLGGGRQPQH
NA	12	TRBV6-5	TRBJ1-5	ASSYSRAGQPQH
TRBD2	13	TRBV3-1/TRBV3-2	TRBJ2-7	ASSQDSGTSYEQY
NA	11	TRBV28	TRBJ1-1	ATAGVLNTEAF
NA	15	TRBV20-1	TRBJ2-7	SASFPVRSQGAIQQY
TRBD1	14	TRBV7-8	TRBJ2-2	ASSSITTGITGELF
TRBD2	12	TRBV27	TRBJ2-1	ASRTSLLPNEQF
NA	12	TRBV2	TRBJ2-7	ASREGTQNYEQY
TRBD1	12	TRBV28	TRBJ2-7	ASSSRDRAYEQY
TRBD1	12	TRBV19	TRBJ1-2	ASSVTGEAYGYT
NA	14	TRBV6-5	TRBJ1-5	ASSSTGLGSNQPQH
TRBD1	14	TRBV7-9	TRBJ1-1	ASSPRTGFMNTEAF
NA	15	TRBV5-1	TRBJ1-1	ASSFPQGQSVNTEAF
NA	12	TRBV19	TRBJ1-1	ASDRNTGLTEAF
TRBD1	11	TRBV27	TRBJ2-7	ASSFGQGYEQY
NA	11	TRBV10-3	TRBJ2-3	AIATASTDTQY
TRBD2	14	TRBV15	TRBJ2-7	ATSRDRQRGTYEQY
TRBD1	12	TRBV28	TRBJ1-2	ASSPGQGATGYT
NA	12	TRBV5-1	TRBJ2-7	ASSLDLGAGEQY
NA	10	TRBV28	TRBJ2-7	ASTTPVGEQY
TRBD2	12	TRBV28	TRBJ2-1	ASRLAGAQNEQF
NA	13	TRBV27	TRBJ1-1	ASSDLTGMDTEAF
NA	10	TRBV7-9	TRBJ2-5	ASSLGRETQY
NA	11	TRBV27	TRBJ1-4	ASSSRQNEKLF
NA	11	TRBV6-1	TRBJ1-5	ASSEYGGQPQH
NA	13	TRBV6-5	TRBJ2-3	ASSYSAGWTDTQY
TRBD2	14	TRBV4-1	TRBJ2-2	ASSQVSGRVTGELF
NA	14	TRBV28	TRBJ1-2	ASRRSTRGSSGGYT
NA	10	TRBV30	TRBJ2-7	AWSRVAYEQY